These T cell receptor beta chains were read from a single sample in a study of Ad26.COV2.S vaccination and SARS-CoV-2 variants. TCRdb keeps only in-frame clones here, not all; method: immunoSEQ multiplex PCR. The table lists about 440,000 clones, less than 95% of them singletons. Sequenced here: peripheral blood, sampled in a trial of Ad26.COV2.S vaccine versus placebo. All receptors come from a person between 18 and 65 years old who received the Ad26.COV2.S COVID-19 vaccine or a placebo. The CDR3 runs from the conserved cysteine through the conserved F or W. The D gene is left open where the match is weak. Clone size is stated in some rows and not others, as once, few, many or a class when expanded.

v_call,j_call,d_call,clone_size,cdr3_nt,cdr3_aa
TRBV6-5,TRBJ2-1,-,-,TGTGCCAGCGGCCAGGGAGACTCGTACAATGAGCAGTTCTTC,CASGQGDSYNEQFF
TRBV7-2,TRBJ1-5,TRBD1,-,TGTGCCAGCAGCTCTGTATCCGGGACAGGGGGCGTCAATCAGCCCCAGCATTTT,CASSSVSGTGGVNQPQHF
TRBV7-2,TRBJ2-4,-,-,TGTGCCAGCAGCTTAGCGCTCAGCGTCCAAAACATTCAGTACTTC,CASSLALSVQNIQYF
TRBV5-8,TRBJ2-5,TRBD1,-,TGTGCCAGCAGCTTGGGGACAGGGGGAGAAGAGACCCAGTACTTC,CASSLGTGGEETQYF
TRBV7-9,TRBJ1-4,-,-,TGTGCCAGCAGCTCCTATAGTCGGGAACCTAATGAAAAACTGTTTTTT,CASSSYSREPNEKLFF
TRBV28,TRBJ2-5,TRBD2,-,TGTGCCAGCAGTTTTTTTGTAGCGGGAAGGGAGACCCAGTACTTC,CASSFFVAGRETQYF
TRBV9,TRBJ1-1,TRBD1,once,TGTGCCAGCAGCTCCCGGGACAGGGTTTTATTGGTCACTGAAGCTTTCTTT,CASSSRDRVLLVTEAFF
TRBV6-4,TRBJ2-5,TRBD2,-,TGTGCCAGCAGACTCGTGGCTAGCGGGAAAGAGACCCAGTACTTC,CASRLVASGKETQYF
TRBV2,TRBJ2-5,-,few,TGTGCCAGCAGTGCCGGACTGACTTTAGAGACCCAGTACTTC,CASSAGLTLETQYF
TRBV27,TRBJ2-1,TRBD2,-,TGTGCCAGCAGTACCGTGGGGGGGAATCACAATGAGCAGTTCTTC,CASSTVGGNHNEQFF
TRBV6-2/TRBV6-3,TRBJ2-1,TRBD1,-,TGTGCCAGCAGTGTTCACACAGGGGGCAATGAGCAGTTCTTC,CASSVHTGGNEQFF
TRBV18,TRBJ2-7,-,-,TGTGCCAGCTCACCAGGCGGCGGCGAGCAGTACTTC,CASSPGGGEQYF
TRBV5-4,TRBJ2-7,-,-,TGTGCCAGCAGCTTGACGACAGTCTCCTACGAGCAGTACTTC,CASSLTTVSYEQYF
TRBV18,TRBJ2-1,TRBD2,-,TGTGCCAGCTCACCAAGGGGGACTAGCGGGTACGATGAGCAGTTCTTC,CASSPRGTSGYDEQFF
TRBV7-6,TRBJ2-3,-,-,TGTGCCAGCAGCGTTAGCACAGATACGCAGTATTTT,CASSVSTDTQYF
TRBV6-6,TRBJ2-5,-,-,TGTGCCAGCAGTTACTACAGGGACGAGACCCAGTACTTC,CASSYYRDETQYF